This TCR beta chain originates from a study of shared clonotypes between healthy human individuals. There are 16 residues in the CDR3. CDR1 LGHNA and CDR2 YSLEER come from the germline V gene. V dropped 4 bases and J dropped 6; count of bases not matched to a gene: 10. Participating donors were healthy, HIV-negative adults free of recent acute infections or vaccinations. TCRdb keeps only in-frame clones here, not all; method: immunoSEQ multiplex PCR. This table holds roughly 700,000 clones, about 90% found once. The J gene is TRBJ1-5, the V gene TRBV4-3, with 9 bases aligning to TRBD1. The TCR comes from a man aged 18 to 29 in good health. Some clones in this sample may be carry-over from other donors' samples. The sequencing input was memory CD8+ T cells from PBMCs. Noted subset: CD45RO+ cells pooled with CCR7-negative TemRA cells. The DNA of the CDR3 is TGCGCCAGCAGCCCCCGCTGGAGACAGGGGGGTCAGCCCCAGCATTTT. Translation gives CASSPRWRQGGQPQHF.